The TCR beta chain under discussion was sequenced for a study of T cells in Graves' hyperthyroidism and ophthalmopathy (dated by TCRdb to about 2019). In the study overall: TCR V-J signatures able to tell the groups apart were searched for in a discovery cohort of 100 patients, of whom under 45 had Graves' ophthalmopathy and about 60 had stable Graves' hyperthyroidism. Prospective prediction of ophthalmopathy was tested in an independent validation cohort of 18 hyperthyroidism patients and some 17 patients who later progressed to ophthalmopathy. For training and testing, the 100 or so patients in the discovery cohort were randomly divided in a 7:3 ratio. In about 6 Graves' hyperthyroidism patients, the study also compared T-cell repertoires from thyroid tissue with T-cell repertoires from blood. After blood sampling, hyperthyroidism patients were treated with methimazole at a starting dose of 30 mg daily, and ophthalmopathy patients were treated with high-dose intravenous methylprednisolone. The paper reports TCR Vbeta CDR3 sequencing of roughly 140 peripheral blood samples: over 40 ophthalmopathy, under 85 hyperthyroidism and 17 progressor patients. On the study overall, not on this receptor specifically: Most expanded thyroid clonotypes (frequency above 0.001) were also detected in blood, suggesting blood repertoires may reflect thyroid immune responses. Ophthalmopathy was separated from stable hyperthyroidism by a 13 V-J signature model, with approximately 86% sensitivity and 81% to 82% specificity obtained in cross-validation and 80%/75% obtained in testing. No statistical method was used to fix the sample size in advance, and group allocation was not hidden from the investigators. During validation, the model predicted progression to ophthalmopathy a median of about 6.5 months ahead of onset, with more than 55% sensitivity and 72% to 85% specificity.

Relative to germline, V is 7 bases shorter and J is 0 bases shorter, with 13 bases between their ends. The CDR3 runs 16 residues from the cysteine to the phenylalanine. Only CDR3 DNA remains: 48 bases, in frame from the first base. Taken from the germline V gene (reference sequence), the CDR1 and CDR2 loops are MNHEY and SMNVEV. As concerns this clonotype: The antigen it binds to is not known. Base qualities are not recorded, but no much larger clone differs from it by a single base.

Stable Graves' hyperthyroidism was defined as the absence of progression to ophthalmopathy over 18 months of follow-up. Hyperthyroidism patients were aged 18 to 65 years and newly diagnosed, with disease duration of less than 2 months. The study excluded patients with uncontrolled infections, other autoimmune diseases, pregnancy or lactation. Diagnoses were based on clinical symptoms, serum thyroxine and TRAb, thyroid ultrasound and orbital computed tomography. Total RNA was extracted using Trizol reagent, and RNA quality was assessed on an Agilent 2100 Bioanalyzer. The TCR beta CDR3 regions were amplified from the RNA transcripts. For the first round of RT-PCR on the TCR CDR3, the HTBI primer set was used together with the Qiagen OneStep RT-PCR kit. A second multiplex PCR round built the libraries, followed by size selection and purification. Paired-end sequencing of the libraries was performed with 100 bp reads on an Illumina HiSeq2000. The published analysis was carried out like this. SOAPnuke was used to process the raw data, removing reads that contained adapters or uncalled bases, had a mean Phred below 15, or lacked an exact match to the constant primer or identifier. High-quality paired reads were merged with COPE v1.2.5, and unique nucleotide sequences were defined as clonotypes. MiTCR v1.1 was used to align the clonotypes against IMGT TRBV, TRBD and TRBJ reference segments. The analysis included only V-J combinations with a frequency above 0.0001, which together covered 99% to 99.2% of the repertoires. The TCS score was defined as the ratio of F50 (clonal expansion) to E x V (chaos), calculated using BLOSUM62-based TCRdist between CDR3 peptides within each V-J. Welch's t-statistics and random forest reduced just over 500 V-J features to fewer than 15, which were used in a naive Bayes classifier (R e1071). Thyroid-blood repertoire similarity was quantified with the Morisita-Horn index. TCRdb reprocessed the public reads (quality trimming at Q25 with fastp, clone calling with MiXCR) and kept in-frame beta chains. Rows with one shared CDR3 protein collapse into an entry with the most common genes and DNA. The V and J calls shown here were made by TCRdb, not taken from the authors' results. The sample profile shows 75,000 to 100,000 distinct CDR3 sequences; approximately 42% of them were found once. The ten top clones hold about 10% of the sample.

The specimen sequenced was peripheral blood or thyroid tissue (not recorded which). This receptor was obtained from a woman aged 30 to 39 with Graves' hyperthyroidism. The chain uses TRBV27 and TRBJ2-6; there is no confident call for the D gene. The CDR3 sequence is CASTDRTSSGANVLTF. In nucleotides, the sequence is TGTGCCAGCACGGACCGGACGAGCTCTGGGGCCAACGTCCTGACTTTC.